Below, one T cell receptor beta chain is given with its context. What antigen it recognizes has not been identified. No base quality values were provided; no much bigger clone lies one nucleotide off. After DNA extraction (Qiagen), TCRbeta V-D-J rearrangements were amplified in a bias-controlled manner and then sequenced at high throughput (immunoSEQ; Adaptive Biotech). The study's processing was this. Productive sequences were analyzed at sequence level using the immunoSEQ Analyzer platform. Clonality was computed as 1 minus Pielou's evenness, ranging from 0 (highly polyclonal) to 1 (monoclonal). Repertoire overlap between subsets was quantified with the Morisita index, from 0 (no similarity) to 1 (complete similarity). Here the immuneACCESS table is served through TCRdb, limited to in-frame sequences with V and J called. Missing clones are a known gap in these copies; in checked studies unresolved V genes cover under half, and the rest lacks a known reason. That table furnishes V, J and clone size, whereas the DNA furnished D and trimming. This sample has thousands of clones in its table, and over 60% of those were observed once. Of the sample, roughly 10% is held by the ten largest clones.

This sample is drawn from a study of IL-17A CD8 T cells in psoriatic arthritis synovium. Looking at the study overall: The goal of the study was to define the phenotype, molecular profile and function of synovial IL-17A+CD8+ T cells in psoriatic arthritis pathogenesis.

Study-wide findings and limitations: In a couple of patients, many Tc17 clones also appeared in the synovial Tc1 population, producing Morisita overlap indices above 0.85. Some individual clones occupied over 4.5% of the repertoire, though most synovial CD8+ subsets remained polyclonal. Only a few patients were covered by TCR sequencing, and this limited sample size was acknowledged by the authors. Because no psoriatic arthritis synovial tissue samples were available, cells were taken from synovial fluid instead of synovial tissue.

Magnetically isolated CD3+ T cells were stimulated less than 1.8 hours with PMA and ionomycin, then labeled by IL-17A and IFNgamma cytokine secretion assays. Synovial fluid effusions were aspirated from actively inflamed joints of psoriatic arthritis patients. Memory CD8+ T cells in synovial fluid were sorted patient by patient into Tc17 (IL-17A+) cells, bulk memory cells and Tc1 (IL-17A-IFNgamma+) cells in order to compare their TCR repertoires. The psoriatic arthritis patients fulfilled the Classification of Psoriatic Arthritis Study Group (CASPAR) criteria. After counterstaining with viability dye plus anti-CD3, CD8, CD14 and CD4 antibodies, the cytokine-secreting cells were sorted on a BD FACSAria. TCRbeta sequencing was performed on sorted synovial fluid CD8+ T cell subsets from a few patients with psoriatic arthritis. Before use, synovial fluid mononuclear cells were separated with Lymphoprep and cryopreserved in liquid nitrogen. The medium used for cryopreservation was made up of about 46% fetal calf serum and around 9.4% dimethyl sulfoxide.

This receptor was taken from a human donor with psoriatic arthritis. What was sequenced was IFN-gamma+ CD8+ T cells from synovial fluid. The meaning of the sample's cell subset or site label: IL-17A-IFNgamma+ memory CD8+ (Tc1) cells.

CDR3 sequence: CASSVNSGILLYEQYF. The nucleotides are TGTGCCAGCAGTGTGAATAGCGGGATCTTACTTTACGAGCAGTACTTC. The chain is made from TRBV27 and TRBJ2-7, with 8 middle bases fitting TRBD2. From V the trimming removes 5 bases and from J it removes 4 bases, while the gene matches leave 13 bases of the junction unaccounted for. The CDR3 holds 16 amino acids from the cysteine to the phenylalanine. CDR3 DNA only is kept here, 48 bases in frame from base 1. CDR1 is given as MNHEY and CDR2 as SMNVEV, both from the germline V gene (reference sequence).